This T cell receptor beta chain comes out of a study of cytomegalovirus exposure and HLA in healthy donors (dated by TCRdb to 2015 to 2018). Looking at the study overall: An earlier analysis of roughly 630 of the donors reported roughly 300 Gb of sequence data and roughly 110 million unique TCR beta sequences from approximately 180 million T cells. Of the roughly 410 genotyped donors, roughly 76% were placed in the genetic ancestry cluster associated with self-reported Caucasian donors. Donor age, sex, ethnicity and CMV serostatus were compiled together with the repertoire data. The study aimed to test whether cataloging public T cell receptors could reveal signatures of past pathogen exposure. In addition to the first cohort of 666 subjects, a separate validation cohort of 120 different subjects was used. Across around 400 genotyped donors of the cohort, an average of approximately 240,000 unique TCR beta nucleotide sequences per donor were sequenced, and roughly 18% of those sequences were non-productive. Because of strong linkage in the cohort, roughly five DR-DQ haplotypes were treated as single units for association and clustering. Class I and class II HLA loci were covered by the typing at four-digit resolution. About 330 gigabases of sequencing data and about 92 million unique TCR sequences made up an early release that covered some 640 HLA-typed donors. Every repertoire in the discovery cohort had been generated on one and the same sequencing platform. Rather than drawing on any new phenotypic data, the later analysis identified candidate immune exposures from TCR beta sequences and the way those sequences occurred across donors. The study combined high-throughput TCR immunosequencing, statistical association of individual TCRs with disease status, and machine learning to predict cytomegalovirus infection status. The study profiled the T cell repertoires of about 720 subjects by immunosequencing and related them to cytomegalovirus serostatus. To decide whether each TCR beta V gene segment behaved as functional or pseudogenic, an earlier analysis of nearly 600 of the donors relied on high-throughput TCR beta sequencing. Typing coverage differed by locus: A, B, C, DRB1 and DQB1 were typed in about 620-640 donors, DQA1 in 522, DPA1 in some 600, and DPB1 in 400 to 490. A later analysis re-examined previously published TCR beta repertoires from 600 to 700 donors and added high-resolution HLA genotyping to investigate patterns of TCR occurrence. In a later genetic analysis, genome-wide SNP genotypes for about three fifths of the roughly 670 donors were used, and that subset was treated as a discovery cohort. Results and caveats for the whole study, not just this receptor: A later genetic analysis reported fewer N-insertions in productive TCRs among donors in an Asian-associated ancestry cluster than the approximately 670-donor mean. Roughly uniform sequencing depth across donors was assumed in presence/absence analyses, although this assumption may not hold. The authors suggested that the approach could potentially be generalized to other disease states and immunological phenotypes. A further reported finding was that TCR beta sequences accurately predicted the HLA-A and HLA-B alleles for most subjects in the first cohort. Correlated functional status among segregating V segments might reflect linkage disequilibrium, but an unknown experimental factor could not be ruled out. Most TCR sequences were observed very rarely across donors, whereas some public TCRs were present in many individuals. At a false discovery rate of 0.05, a later analysis linked some 18,000 TCR beta sequences to specific HLA alleles. In a later analysis, HLA-associated TCR beta chains showed more clonal expansion and lower generation probabilities than non-associated chains that were equally common. In a later analysis, the rate of TCR association differed among HLA loci, with DRB1 alleles having the most associated TCRs and HLA-C alleles having the fewest. A later analysis reported that several top co-occurrence clusters appeared linked to parvovirus B19, influenza, CMV and Epstein-Barr virus. Because counts were too low, fewer than 20 rarely observed V segments, including chromosome 9 orphons, were excluded from the earlier analysis of 587 of the donors. Because some donors lacked HLA typing at each locus, the association tests relied only on the typed subset. The study gave a list of 150 to 200 TCR beta chains associated with cytomegalovirus. In an earlier analysis of about 540 of the donors, most TCR beta V segments were observed in productive rearrangements about 90% or about 30% of the time, broadly matching IMGT annotations. CMV serostatus was the only immune exposure information available for the cohort. This cohort had only TCR beta chains sequenced, and the lack of alpha or paired-chain data limited which features could be detected. V-gene and J-gene trimming of TCR beta chains was associated with a missense DCLRE1C variant in a later genetic analysis, and the association was replicated in an independent cohort. Because the 87-base-pair reads could not distinguish some IMGT-functional V segments, including TRBV6-2 and TRBV6-3, those segments were excluded. The classifier was reported to diagnose cytomegalovirus status with high specificity and sensitivity in both the original cohort and the validation cohort. When HLA alleles, especially DR and DQ, strongly co-occurred, attributing TCR associations to individual alleles was difficult. In a later analysis, most CMV-associated TCR beta chains were found to appear HLA-restricted, with HLA associations seemingly driven largely by CMV exposure. A cluster of highly shared sequence variants was judged likely to represent a technical artifact of the sequencing pipeline. In vitro tests confirmed that a few of the cytomegalovirus-associated TCR beta chains recognize cytomegalovirus antigens.

CDR1 is given as SGHTA and CDR2 as FQGTGA, both from the germline V gene. The CDR3 runs 14 residues from the cysteine to the phenylalanine. Just the 42-base CDR3 DNA is kept, in frame starting at base 1. The V end gives up 1 base and the J end 6 bases, leaving 3 bases in the junction not matched to a gene. As to this clone: The antigen this receptor binds is unknown. Within one base of it there is no much larger clone, and no base qualities were kept.

In total, 500 to 700 healthy bone marrow donors made up the cohort. At the time of sampling, all cohort members were nominally healthy, though unrecorded immune exposures were likely present. The donor tested CMV seronegative, placing the donor among the 352 seronegative members of the cohort. Every donor gave a peripheral blood sample, and the peripheral blood mononuclear cells from that sample were used for TCR beta sequencing. The Qiagen DNeasy Blood Extraction Kit was used to extract genomic DNA from the blood cell samples. Receptor amplification or capture employed the immunoSEQ multiplex PCR assay. For the multiplex PCR, a mixture combining 60 forward primers for TCR Vbeta segments and 13 reverse primers for TCR Jbeta segments was used. A multiplex PCR assay on genomic DNA amplified the CDR3 region of rearranged TCR beta genes. On the Illumina HiSeq System, the amplified TCR beta libraries were sequenced as 87-base-pair reads. As for how the authors treated the data: A later analysis tallied 75 million to 85 million unique TCR beta chains across the 666 repertoires, and about 10 million of those chains were shared by two or more donors. A nearest-neighbor algorithm error-corrected the raw reads and collapsed the reads into unique sequences, merging closely related sequences to remove PCR and sequencing errors. To assign V, D and J gene segments, CDR3 sequences were aligned to IMGT reference sequences. For a sequence to be retained, a match of at least six nucleotides was required to both a V gene segment and a J gene segment. Rearrangements were classified as productive when the CDR3 lacked stop codons and remained in frame with V and J, and all other rearrangements were classified as non-productive. CDR3 was defined by IMGT convention, running from the second conserved V-encoded cysteine to the conserved J-encoded phenylalanine. The earlier analysis of a few hundred of the donors excluded sequences that lacked an unambiguous match to a single V gene segment. In an earlier analysis of 587 of the donors, V segments were called functional above 56.7% productive rearrangements and were called segregating when the between-donor standard deviation exceeded 5%. A statistical classification framework was built for diagnosing cytomegalovirus status from the catalog of TCR beta chain sequences. In a later analysis, V and J genes were assigned by comparing TCR nucleotide sequences against IMGT/GENE-DB human TR gene sequences. Using the TCRdist pipeline, a later analysis assigned CDR3 sequences along with most-parsimonious VDJ recombination scenarios. A later analysis defined each TCR beta chain by its CDR3 amino acid sequence plus V-gene family, and excluded reads lacking a unique V-gene family. To address suspected cross-contamination and a sequencing artifact, a later analysis removed around 600 highly shared, low-generation-probability nucleotide sequences. In a later analysis, a clonal expansion index was calculated for each public chain from normalized within-repertoire ranks of inferred template counts. In a later analysis, generation probabilities were computed with a VDJ recombination model fitted to out-of-frame rearrangements, and the resulting probabilities were checked against IGoR. A later analysis scored TCR-TCR, TCR-HLA and TCR-CMV co-occurrence with hypergeometric tests, applying a repertoire-size bias correction to TCR pairs. To estimate false discovery rates, a later analysis permuted the HLA or CMV assignments 20 times. A later analysis grouped co-occurring TCRs with DBSCAN, adding TCRdist sequence similarity when clustering within HLA-allele-positive subsets. Repertoires with fewer than 30,000 or more than 120,000 public chains, plus five repertoires with anomalous nucleotide sharing, were excluded from co-occurrence clustering. The table was pulled from immuneACCESS by TCRdb, which kept in-frame rearrangements only. Such tables lose some clones; where checked, under half of the loss comes from unresolved V genes, and the rest has no known cause. Clonal size and the V and J genes are those of that table, whereas D and trimming came from the DNA. This sample is represented by about 59,000 clones; 80% of them were singletons. The top ten hold around 4.2% of the sample.

This sequence originates from a woman aged 40 to 50 in good health and CMV-seronegative. The rearranged chain carries TRBV7-3 and TRBJ2-1, with 7 middle bases fitting TRBD2. Sequenced: PBMCs. The CDR3 reads CASSLIAGVNEQFF. The DNA is as follows: TGTGCCAGCAGCTTAATTGCGGGGGTCAATGAGCAGTTCTTC.